The 14 T cell receptor beta chains in this list originate from one sample, sequenced in a study of Graves' ophthalmopathy and Graves' hyperthyroidism. Amplification of TCR beta CDR3 regions used RNA transcripts. In the first round, RT-PCR was carried out with HTBI primers, and a multiplex PCR formed the second round. TCRdb analysed the multiplex PCR reads with MiXCR anew, one entry per CDR3 protein. The table has over a million distinct CDR3 sequences, 36% seen once. The sequenced sample was peripheral blood or thyroid tissue (not recorded which). These receptors originate from an adult man with Graves' hyperthyroidism.

Many counts were recorded for this clonotype. This chain connects TRBV2 to TRBJ1-6; no clear D. With 4 bases removed from V and 9 bases from J, the gap between germline ends came to 16 bases. The CDR3 sequence is 15 residues long. The germline V gene encodes CDR1 SNHLY and CDR2 FYNNEI. CDR3 sequence reads: CASSVARQWGSPLHF. DNA of the CDR3: TGTGCCAGCAGTGTCGCGCGTCAGTGGGGTTCACCCCTCCACTTT. Full variable domain (rest looked up from reference TRBV2 and TRBJ1-6): EPEVTQTPSHQVTQMGQEVILRCVPISNHLYFYWYRQILGQKVEFLVSFYNNEISEKSEIFDDQFSVERPDGSNFTLKIRSTKLEDSAMYFCASSVARQWGSPLHFGNGTRLTVT.

This clonotype was detected many times. The V call is TRBV15, the J call TRBJ2-7, with a possible D match to TRBD2 (5 bases). V was pared by 0 bases and J by 5 bases, with 14 bases between. This CDR3 contains 15 residues. CDR1 LNHNV and CDR2 YYDKDF come from the germline V gene (reference sequence). CDR3 bases: TGTGCCACCAGCAGAGATGCGGGCCAGGTCGACGAGCAGTACTTC. Translation: CATSRDAGQVDEQYF.

The chain employs TRBV12-3 or TRBV12-4 and TRBJ1-2; TRBD1 matches at 8 bases. CDR3 length: 14 residues. With 5 bases clipped from V and 3 bases from J, the junction kept 5 bases outside the gene matches. CDR3 in amino acids: CASSAGGAYYGYTF. The CDR3 coding sequence is TGTGCCAGCAGTGCAGGGGGCGCTTACTATGGCTACACCTTC.

This clonotype was observed at least ten times. The rearrangement joins TRBV7-9 to TRBJ1-1; 9 bases agree with TRBD1. V was pared by 6 bases and J by 2 bases, with 13 bases of the junction left unmatched. The germline gives CDR1 SEHNR, CDR2 FQNEAQ (reference sequence). The CDR3 spans 17 residues. CDR3 sequence (DNA): TGTGCCAGCAGGCCCCGGTTGGGACAGGGTTCAAACACTGAAGCTTTCTTT. Its translation: CASRPRLGQGSNTEAFF.

At least ten counts were recorded for this clonotype. The chain joins TRBV7-2 to TRBJ2-7; 9 bases match TRBD1. With 1 base clipped from V and 4 bases from J, the junction kept 5 bases outside the gene matches. The V gene's germline CDR1 is SGHTA and CDR2 FQGNSA. CDR3 size: 15 residues. The CDR3 DNA reads as TGTGCCAGCAGCTTAGAGGGACAGGGCTTGTACGAGCAGTACTTC. Protein sequence: CASSLEGQGLYEQYF.

This clonotype has more than one count but fewer than ten. The J gene is TRBJ2-7, the V gene TRBV11-2; 7 bases are a match to TRBD1. The germline gives CDR1 SGHAT, CDR2 FQNNGV. Trimming at V came to 5 bases and at J to 2 bases, leaving 6 bases not matched to a gene. The CDR3 sequence is 14 residues long. This chain's CDR3 is CASSITGVPYEQYF. CDR3 nucleotides: TGTGCCAGCAGCATAACAGGGGTACCCTACGAGCAGTACTTC. Supplemented by reference TRBV11-2 and TRBJ2-7, the full variable domain reads EAGVAQSPRYKIIEKRQSVAFWCNPISGHATLYWYQQILGQGPKLLIQFQNNGVVDDSQLPKDRFSAERLKGVDSTLKIQPAKLEDSAVYLCASSITGVPYEQYFGPGTRLTVT.

This clonotype was detected only a few times. This chain joins TRBV6-5 and TRBJ1-6; 8 nucleotides match TRBD1. Germline V gene sequence: CDR1 MNHEY, CDR2 SVGAGI. V lost 5 bases, J lost 6 bases, and 12 bases stayed unmatched. The CDR3 runs to 17 residues. DNA for the CDR3: TGTGCCAGCAGTCGTCCCCGGGACAGGCGGTTTAATTCACCCCTCCACTTT. Its protein product is CASSRPRDRRFNSPLHF.

This clonotype was observed many times. The chain combines TRBV25-1 with TRBJ1-1; the D gene is possibly TRBD1 (6 bases). V lost 5 bases to trimming and J lost 0 bases, with 16 bases between them. The germline gives CDR1 MGHDK, CDR2 SYGVNS. The CDR3 loop spans 16 amino acids. The CDR3 bases are TGTGCCAGCAGTCCACCAGGGGTCCCTTTGAACACTGAAGCTTTCTTT. Encoded protein: CASSPPGVPLNTEAFF.

This clonotype was found a few times. The rearrangement joins TRBV6-5 to TRBJ2-5, with 9 bases identical to TRBD1. Germline V lookup: CDR1 MNHEY, CDR2 SVGAGI. The CDR3 is 16 amino acids. V dropped 0 bases and J dropped 5; count of bases not matched to a gene: 7. The CDR3 region has the DNA TGTGCCAGCAGTTACTCTAGGGACAGGGCAGGGGAGACCCAGTACTTC. Its protein is CASSYSRDRAGETQYF.

This clonotype was counted only a few times. This may come from a read error, since a much larger clone is one base off. The chain combines TRBV7-9 with TRBJ1-3; TRBD1 agrees at 8 bases. The CDR3 loop spans 15 amino acids. CDR1 is SEHNR and CDR2 is FQNEAQ in the germline V gene (reference sequence). After removal of 5 bases from V and 2 bases from J, the junction contained 5 bases not matched to a gene. The DNA of the CDR3 is TGTGCCAGCAGCCCCCCGACAGGGGCTGGAAACACCATATATTTT. Translating gives CASSPPTGAGNTIYF.

The chain recombines TRBV13 with TRBJ2-7; D unresolved. Between the trimmed V and J ends, which lost 5 bases and 5 bases, there was a span of 4 bases. The CDR3 has 10 amino acids. The germline V gene encodes CDR1 PRHDT and CDR2 FYEKMQ (reference sequence). CDR3 in amino acids: CASSQDEQYF. In DNA, the CDR3 is TGTGCCAGCAGCCAGGACGAGCAGTACTTC.

A note on this clonotype: Germline is not matched at one junction end, which may reflect a read error. The chain uses TRBV10-3 and TRBJ2-5, with 9 nucleotides matching TRBD1. This CDR3 spans 15 amino acids. Per germline, CDR1 ENHRY and CDR2 SYGVKD. The CDR3 sequence is CASSSGTGSKETQYF. CDR3 nucleotides: TGTGCCAGCAGTTCCGGGACAGGGAGTAAAGAGACCCAGTACTTC.

The chain couples TRBV7-2 to TRBJ2-2; D gene uncertain. The germline V gene has CDR1 SGHTA and CDR2 FQGNSA. The CDR3 sequence is 15 residues long. The V gene lost 1 base and the J gene lost 7 bases, with 13 bases spanning the gap. CDR3 DNA sequence: TGTGCCAGCAGCTTAGGCTCTGGGATGGTCGGGGAGCTGTTTTTT. This translates into CASSLGSGMVGELFF. Full variable domain (rest looked up from reference TRBV7-2 and TRBJ2-2): GAGVSQSPSNKVTEKGKDVELRCDPISGHTALYWYRQSLGQGLEFLIYFQGNSAPDKSGLPSDRFSAERTGGSVSTLTIQRTQQEDSAVYLCASSLGSGMVGELFFGEGSRLTVL.

The chain employs TRBV20-1 and TRBJ2-2; unclear D gene. The CDR3 is 14 amino acids. V was trimmed by 2 bases and J by 1 base, leaving 8 bases between them. Germline V lookup: CDR1 DFQATT, CDR2 SNEGSKA (reference sequence). In DNA, the CDR3 is TGCAGTGCTAGACTTTCAGGGAACACCGGGGAGCTGTTTTTT. Its translation is CSARLSGNTGELFF.